Described below is a single T cell receptor beta chain sequence and its context. The antigen is not known. The study sequenced cultured CD4+ T cell DNA using the Oncomine TCR Beta short-read assay. TCRdb analysed the PCR reads with MiXCR anew, one entry per CDR3 protein. Here the sample spans about 15,000 distinct CDR3 sequences, around 48% being singletons. Trimming removed 0 bases from V and 9 bases from J, with 16 bases in between. There are 16 residues in the CDR3. Germline V lookup: CDR1 SGHNT, CDR2 YYREEE (reference sequence). The data originate from a study of vaccination and CD4 T cells after COVID-19. Treatment reported: approximately 11-day PBMC culture with coronavirus spike peptide pools or control peptides (ViraFEST assay). Wells contained under 2.5 million PBMCs each, and these were cultured with 7.5 to 10 IU/ml IL-2 and about 9 ug/ml peptide pools. Study conclusions and caveats: A nonsignificant median increase from 21 to 38 SARS-CoV-2-reactive clonotypes was observed. Only relatively few convalescent patients were studied, and early post-infection timepoints were not analyzed.

The sequence was obtained from a human donor who had recovered from COVID-19. The chain links TRBV5-4 to TRBJ1-6; D is perhaps TRBD1 (5 bases). The source material was CD4+ T cells from blood, cultured in vitro, sampled before SARS-CoV-2 vaccination. In DNA, the CDR3 is TGTGCCAGCAGCTTGGCCGATTTCGGGGGACCTTCACCCCTCCACTTT. Protein sequence: CASSLADFGGPSPLHF.